This T cell receptor (beta chain) was identified in a study of blood T cell repertoires in COVID-19. Overall study: COVID-19 samples from acute and convalescent phases originated in the United States, Italy and Spain.

Sequenced by immunoSEQ multiplex PCR; TCRdb stores in-frame clones only, minus some. The sample includes 220,000 or so clones, 84% of them seen just once. Germline CDR1 and CDR2: GTSNPN and SVGIG (reference sequence). J was trimmed by 9 bases and V by 7 bases; bases with no gene match: 14. This CDR3 region has 14 residues. V and J are TRBV30 and TRBJ2-1, with 8 bases fitting TRBD2. The sequencing sample was made of peripheral blood. This receptor was taken from a woman aged 55-75 years who had recovered from COVID-19. DNA for the CDR3: TGTGCCTTCCCCTTAAAGCGGGGGAGTCTTGAGCAGTTCTTC. Translated: CAFPLKRGSLEQFF.